This TCR beta chain was documented in a study of T cell responses to AZD1222 COVID-19 vaccine. Study observations and caveats: Unmutated variant regions reportedly attract nearly half of all spike-specific TCRs. Just a handful of AZD1222 recipients were seropositive at baseline.

Assay: immunoSEQ multiplex PCR; the TCRdb copy retains only in-frame clones and omits some. The data show approximately 270,000 clones, 94% seen once. Germline-derived CDR1 and CDR2 are SGDLS and YYNGEE. V was clipped by 4 bases and J by 0 bases, with 11 bases between them. CDR3 length: 15 residues. The sample holds one count of this clone. The antigen is unknown. The chain couples TRBV9 to TRBJ1-5; no clear D. This sequence originates from an adult who received the AZD1222 COVID-19 vaccine. This specimen was peripheral blood, taken 28 days after the second AZD1222 dose. The CDR3 DNA follows: TGTGCCAGCAGCCCGTACCCGGATAGCAATCAGCCCCAGCATTTT. It specifies CASSPYPDSNQPQHF. The full variable domain, with the rest looked up from reference TRBV9 and TRBJ1-5, is DSGVTQTPKHLITATGQRVTLRCSPRSGDLSVYWYQQSLDQGLQFLIQYYNGEERAKGNILERFSAQQFPDLHSELNLSSLELGDSALYFCASSPYPDSNQPQHFGDGTRLSIL.